The 6 T cell receptor beta chains reported below all come from one sample, sequenced in a study of molecular identifiers for immune sequencing clone quantification (dated by TCRdb to the late 2010s). Library preparation used PCR. This sample was sequenced with a NextSeq 500. TCRdb cleaned the public reads at Q25 with fastp, built clones with MiXCR and kept in-frame beta chains. Each entry is one CDR3 protein sequence, shown with its most common DNA and genes. The sample table records some 590,000 distinct CDR3 sequences; about 25% of these occur just once. The ten biggest clones cover 0.6% to 0.9% of the sample. What was sequenced was naive CD8+ T cells from blood, with Jurkat cell RNA spiked in. Read against the paper, the sample's cell subset or site label means: FACS-sorted CD8+CD4-CCR7+CD45RA+ naive T cells. Every receptor here comes from a human donor in good health. Some libraries in this study had Jurkat cell RNA spiked in.

About this clonotype: Given a much more abundant clone one base away, this may be a read error. The gene calls are TRBV6-2 or TRBV6-3 and TRBJ1-1; TRBD1 matches 8 bases. This CDR3 comprises 15 residues. Per germline, CDR1 MNHEY and CDR2 SVGEGT. CDR3 residues: CARSFSTGVNTEAFF. CDR3 in DNA: TGTGCCCGCAGCTTCTCGACAGGGGTAAACACTGAAGCTTTCTTT.

The rearrangement uses TRBV30 and TRBJ1-3; D is ambiguous. V lost 6 bases and J lost 0, with 12 bases in between. CDR3 size: 14 residues. Germline CDR1 reads GTSNPN; CDR2 reads SVGIG (reference sequence). The DNA of the CDR3 is TGTGCCTGCGGGTACATTGCCTCTGGAAACACCATATATTTT. It codes for CACGYIASGNTIYF.

Turning to this clonotype: Because the CDR3 is missing its conserved closing phenylalanine or tryptophan, this is likely a read error. The chain recombines TRBV4-1 with TRBJ2-5; D gene uncertain. V was clipped by 0 bases and J by 1 base, with 9 bases between them. Per germline, CDR1 MGHRA and CDR2 YSYEKL. The CDR3 spans 15 residues. For the CDR3, the DNA is TGCGCCAGCAGCCAAGAGAGGATAGCCCAAGAGACCCAGTACTTG. Translation gives CASSQERIAQETQYL.

This clonotype has a count of ten or more. The chain links TRBV7-8 to TRBJ1-5; D possibly corresponds to TRBD1 (6 bases). The ends were cut back, 8 bases at V and 0 bases at J, with 11 bases in the middle. Germline lookup yields CDR1 SGHVS and CDR2 FQNEAQ. The CDR3 sequence is 14 residues long. The CDR3 DNA sequence: TGTGCCAGCGGAGGGGGGGATAGCAATCAGCCCCAGCATTTT. Amino acids: CASGGGDSNQPQHF.

This clonotype was counted only a few times. The chain carries TRBV19 and TRBJ1-5; D not resolved. V lost 5 bases to trimming and J lost 6 bases, with 11 bases between them. Germline CDR1 LNHDA, CDR2 SQIVND (reference sequence). The CDR3 totals 13 residues. The CDR3 sequence: CASSDGPVQPQHF. The CDR3 DNA reads as TGTGCCAGTAGTGATGGGCCAGTTCAGCCCCAGCATTTT.

This clonotype appeared many times. The chain is built from TRBV7-9 and TRBJ2-7, with no clear D. The CDR3 runs 12 residues. V was shortened by 1 base and J by 6 bases, with 7 bases between the two germline ends. Germline CDR1 reads SEHNR; CDR2 reads FQNEAQ (reference sequence). The CDR3, as DNA: TGTGCCAGCAGCTTAGGTTCTCCCGAGCAGTACTTC. Translated: CASSLGSPEQYF.